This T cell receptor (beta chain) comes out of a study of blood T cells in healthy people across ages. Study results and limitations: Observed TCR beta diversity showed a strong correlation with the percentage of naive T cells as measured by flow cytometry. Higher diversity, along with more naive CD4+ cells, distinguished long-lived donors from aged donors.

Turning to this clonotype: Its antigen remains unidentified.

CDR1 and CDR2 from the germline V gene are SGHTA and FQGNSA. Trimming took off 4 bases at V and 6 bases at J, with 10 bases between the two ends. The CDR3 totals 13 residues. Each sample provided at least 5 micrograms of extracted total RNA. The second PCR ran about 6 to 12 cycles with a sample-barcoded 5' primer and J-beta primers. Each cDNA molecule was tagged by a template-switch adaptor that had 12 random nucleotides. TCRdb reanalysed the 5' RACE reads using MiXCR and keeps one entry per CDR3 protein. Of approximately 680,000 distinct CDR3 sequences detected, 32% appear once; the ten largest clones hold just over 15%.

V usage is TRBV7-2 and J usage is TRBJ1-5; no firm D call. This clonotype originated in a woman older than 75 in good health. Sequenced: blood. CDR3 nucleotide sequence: TGTGCCAGCAGCTCCGGCCGAGGTCAGCCCCAGCATTTT. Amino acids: CASSSGRGQPQHF.